The T cell receptor (beta chain) under discussion was sequenced for a study of blood T cells in healthy people across ages (dated by TCRdb to the mid-2010s). About the investigation overall: In model experiments, template switching captured about one uniquely barcoded TCR beta cDNA molecule for every two T cells. To avoid experimental bias, donors of different ages were spread randomly across the sequencing lanes. Using deep sequencing normalized with unique cDNA molecular identifiers, the study measured how TCR beta repertoire diversity changes with age. For two donors (one aged 18 to 29 and one aged 80 or older), the study analyzed two additional independent replicas of 1 million unique cDNA reads from the same blood draw. The donors were divided into four age groups: young (average about 16 years), middle-aged (about 39), aged (roughly 66) and long-lived (about 90). Summary of the overall study and its limitations: Conclusive comparison of naive and antigen-experienced compartments was prevented by the profiling of bulk unsorted PBMCs. Observed TCR beta diversity correlated strongly with the percentage of naive T cells measured by flow cytometry. Because the CMV infection status of the donors was unknown, age-related changes in expanded clonotypes may potentially have been confounded. Compared with the aged group, the long-lived group had more naive CD4+ T cells, fewer expanded clones and increased TCR diversity, suggesting age selection. As age increased, observed TCR beta diversity per million T cells dropped in a roughly linear way, and a significant reduction was already evident by age 40. Estimates of total diversity based on one million sequenced T cells were regarded as lower bounds and as underestimates.

As regards this clonotype: Its binding antigen is unknown. No base quality information exists; no much larger clone differs at one position.

Library preparation used 5' RACE. TCRdb lists the instrument as Illumina HiSeq 2500. A second roughly 6 to 12 cycle PCR used a sample-barcoded 5' primer and a J-beta primer mix. A template-switch 5' adaptor carrying 12 random nucleotides introduced a unique molecular identifier onto each TCR beta cDNA molecule. Each sample yielded at least 3 million CDR3-containing paired-end reads. First-strand cDNA was synthesized from all RNA with the Mint cDNA synthesis kit, primed by a TRBC-specific oligonucleotide. Following uracil-DNA glycosylase treatment, all cDNA underwent a first 18-cycle PCR with the universal primers M1SS and BC2_uni_R. Per the authors' processing: For normalization, 1 million high-quality reads were randomly selected from each sample, with every read carrying a distinct molecular identifier. Instead of being binned into consensus sequences, reads with shared molecular identifiers were discarded. MiTCR, with a Q25 quality threshold and the strictest error-elimination algorithm, was used for CDR3 identification, clonotype clustering and error correction. A nonparametric unseen species model using Euler transformation provided a lower-bound estimate of total TCR beta diversity. The public reads were quality trimmed at Q25 with fastp and then assembled into clones with MiXCR by TCRdb, keeping productive beta chains. Rows with a matching CDR3 protein are joined into one entry that keeps the most common DNA and genes. These V and J calls derive from TCRdb rather than the authors' analysis. For this sample the table gives about 970,000 distinct CDR3 sequences, of which approximately 50% were detected only once. Of the sample, about 21% falls within the top ten clones.

Systemically healthy Caucasian individuals from Russia, 35 to 40 in total and aged roughly 6 to 100 years, were included as donors. Around 9.8 milliliters of peripheral blood were collected from each donor into EDTA-treated Vacutainer tubes. PBMCs were isolated by Ficoll-Paque density-gradient centrifugation, with at least 6 million obtained per sample. Trizol reagent was used to extract total RNA from PBMCs, with at least 5.5 micrograms per sample. The percentages of naive CD45RAhigh/CD27high T cells were determined by flow cytometry on a PBMC aliquot from every donor. Looking up the germline V gene yields CDR1 SGHTA and CDR2 FQGNSA. The CDR3 numbers 14 residues from cysteine through phenylalanine. The sequence is cut down to CDR3 DNA, 42 bases in frame from base 1. V loses 6 bases, J loses 5 bases, and the germline ends lie 16 bases apart.

The sample consisted of blood. The chain is assembled from TRBV7-2 and TRBJ2-5; TRBD1 is possibly the D segment (5 matching bases). The sequence was obtained from a woman aged 55-70 years in good health. For the CDR3, the sequence is CASSSNGAGETQYF. Here is the DNA: TGTGCCAGCAGTTCGAATGGGGCAGGGGAGACCCAGTACTTC.